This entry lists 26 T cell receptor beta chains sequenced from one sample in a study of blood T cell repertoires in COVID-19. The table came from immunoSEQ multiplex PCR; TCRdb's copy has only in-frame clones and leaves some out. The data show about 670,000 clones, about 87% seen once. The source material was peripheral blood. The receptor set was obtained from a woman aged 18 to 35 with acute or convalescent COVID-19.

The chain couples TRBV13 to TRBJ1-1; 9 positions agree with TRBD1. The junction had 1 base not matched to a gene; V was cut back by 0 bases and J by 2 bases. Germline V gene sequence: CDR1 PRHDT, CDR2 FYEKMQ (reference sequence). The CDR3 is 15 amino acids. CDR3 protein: CASSLGDRGNTEAFF. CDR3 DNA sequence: TGTGCCAGCAGCTTAGGGGACAGGGGAAACACTGAAGCTTTCTTT.

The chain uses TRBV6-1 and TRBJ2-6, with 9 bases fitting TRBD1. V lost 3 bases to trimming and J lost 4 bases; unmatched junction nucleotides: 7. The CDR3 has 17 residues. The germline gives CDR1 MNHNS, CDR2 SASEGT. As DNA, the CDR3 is TGTGCCAGCAGTGAGGACAGGGGAGGATCCGGGGCCAACGTCCTGACTTTC. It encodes CASSEDRGGSGANVLTF.

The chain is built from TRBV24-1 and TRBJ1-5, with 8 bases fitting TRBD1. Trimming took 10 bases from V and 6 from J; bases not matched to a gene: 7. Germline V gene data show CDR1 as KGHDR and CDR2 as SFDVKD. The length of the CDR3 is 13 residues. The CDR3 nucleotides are TGTGCCACTTCCCGGACAGGGTCTCAGCCCCAGCATTTT. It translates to CATSRTGSQPQHF.

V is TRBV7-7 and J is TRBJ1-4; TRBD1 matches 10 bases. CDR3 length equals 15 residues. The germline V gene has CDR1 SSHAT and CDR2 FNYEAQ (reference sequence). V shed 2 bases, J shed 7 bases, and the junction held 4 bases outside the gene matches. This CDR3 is CASSLIRDRGEKLFF. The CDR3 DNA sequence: TGTGCCAGCAGCTTAATTAGGGACAGGGGTGAAAAACTGTTTTTT. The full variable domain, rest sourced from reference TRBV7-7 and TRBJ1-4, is GAGVSQSPRYKVTKRGQDVTLRCDPISSHATLYWYQQALGQGPEFLTYFNYEAQPDKSGLPSDRFSAERPEGSISTLTIQRTEQRDSAMYRCASSLIRDRGEKLFFGSGTQLSVL.

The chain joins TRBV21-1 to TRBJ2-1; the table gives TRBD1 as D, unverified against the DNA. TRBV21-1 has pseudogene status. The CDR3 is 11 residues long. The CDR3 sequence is CASRTGNEQFF. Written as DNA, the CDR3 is TGTGCCAGCAGGACAGGTAATGAGCAGTTCTTC.

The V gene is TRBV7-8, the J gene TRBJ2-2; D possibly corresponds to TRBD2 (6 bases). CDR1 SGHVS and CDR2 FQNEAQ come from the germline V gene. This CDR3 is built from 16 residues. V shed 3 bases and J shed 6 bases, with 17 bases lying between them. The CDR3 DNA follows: TGTGCCAGCAGCTTGTTCGGCGGGACCTCATCCGGGGAGCTGTTTTTT. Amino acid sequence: CASSLFGGTSSGELFF.

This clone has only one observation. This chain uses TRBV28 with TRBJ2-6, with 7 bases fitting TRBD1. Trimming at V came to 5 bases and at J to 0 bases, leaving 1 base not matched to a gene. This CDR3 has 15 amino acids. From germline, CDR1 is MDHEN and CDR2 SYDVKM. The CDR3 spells CASSPGGSGANVLTF. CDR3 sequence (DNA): TGTGCCAGCAGTCCAGGGGGCTCTGGGGCCAACGTCCTGACTTTC.

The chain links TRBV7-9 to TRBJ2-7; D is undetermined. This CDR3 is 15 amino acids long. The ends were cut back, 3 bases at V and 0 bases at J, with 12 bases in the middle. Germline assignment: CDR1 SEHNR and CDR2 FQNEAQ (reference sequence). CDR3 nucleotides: TGTGCCAGCAGCTTTTGGCTAGTCCACTCCTACGAGCAGTACTTC. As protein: CASSFWLVHSYEQYF.

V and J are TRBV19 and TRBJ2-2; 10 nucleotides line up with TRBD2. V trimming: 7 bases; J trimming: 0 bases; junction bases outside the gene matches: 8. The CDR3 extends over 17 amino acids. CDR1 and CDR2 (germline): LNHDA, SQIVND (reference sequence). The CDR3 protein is CASTRLAGDTNTGELFF. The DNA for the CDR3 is TGTGCCAGTACCAGACTAGCGGGTGATACGAACACCGGGGAGCTGTTTTTT. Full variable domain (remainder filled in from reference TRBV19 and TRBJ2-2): DGGITQSPKYLFRKEGQNVTLSCEQNLNHDAMYWYRQDPGQGLRLIYYSQIVNDFQKGDIAEGYSVSREKKESFPLTVTSAQKNPTAFYLCASTRLAGDTNTGELFFGEGSRLTVL.

The CDR3 loop is CASSQGGALETQYF. The CDR3 bases are TGCGCCAGCAGCCAAGGCGGGGCATTAGAGACCCAGTACTTC. The rearrangement joins TRBV4-3 to TRBJ2-5, with D perhaps matching TRBD2 (6 bases). The V and J ends lost 1 base and 4 bases respectively, with 10 bases between them. Germline V gene data show CDR1 as LGHNA and CDR2 as YSLEER. The length of the CDR3 is 14 residues.

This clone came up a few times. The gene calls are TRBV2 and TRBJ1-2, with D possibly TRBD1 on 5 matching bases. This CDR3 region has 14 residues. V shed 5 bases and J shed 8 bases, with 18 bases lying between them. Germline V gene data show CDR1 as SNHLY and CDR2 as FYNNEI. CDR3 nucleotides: TGTGCCAGCAGTCGGGACGCCGGGGGAGGCGGCTACACCTTC. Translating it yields CASSRDAGGGGYTF. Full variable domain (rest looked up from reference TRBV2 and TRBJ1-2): EPEVTQTPSHQVTQMGQEVILRCVPISNHLYFYWYRQILGQKVEFLVSFYNNEISEKSEIFDDQFSVERPDGSNFTLKIRSTKLEDSAMYFCASSRDAGGGGYTFGSGTRLTVV.

CDR3 in amino acids: CASSQLLRDRVANYGYTF. The CDR3 nucleotides read TGTGCCAGCAGCCAACTACTTAGGGACAGGGTAGCTAACTATGGCTACACCTTC. The chain couples TRBV3-1 (or the pseudogene TRBV3-2) to TRBJ1-2, with TRBD1 matching over 9 bases. Germline V gene data show CDR1 as LGHDT and CDR2 as YNNKEL (reference sequence). The CDR3 covers 18 residues. V was clipped by 2 bases and J by 0 bases; unmatched bases: 10.

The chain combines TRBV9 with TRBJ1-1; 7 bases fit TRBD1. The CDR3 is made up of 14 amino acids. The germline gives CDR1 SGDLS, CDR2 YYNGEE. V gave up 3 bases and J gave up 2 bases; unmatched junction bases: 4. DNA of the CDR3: TGTGCCAGCAGCGGACAGGGAACAAACACTGAAGCTTTCTTT. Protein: CASSGQGTNTEAFF.

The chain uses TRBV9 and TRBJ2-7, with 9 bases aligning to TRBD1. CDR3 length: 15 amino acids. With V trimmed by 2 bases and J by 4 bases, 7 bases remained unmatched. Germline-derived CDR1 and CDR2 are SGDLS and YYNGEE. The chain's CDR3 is CASSVGTGSAYEQYF. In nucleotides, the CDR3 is TGTGCCAGCAGCGTGGGGACAGGGTCGGCTTACGAGCAGTACTTC.

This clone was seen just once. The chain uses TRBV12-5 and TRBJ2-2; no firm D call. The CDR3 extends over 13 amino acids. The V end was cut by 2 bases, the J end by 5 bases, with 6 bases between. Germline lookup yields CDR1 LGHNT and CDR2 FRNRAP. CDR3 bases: TGTGCTAGTGGTTTGCAGGAAACCGGGGAGCTGTTTTTT. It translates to CASGLQETGELFF.

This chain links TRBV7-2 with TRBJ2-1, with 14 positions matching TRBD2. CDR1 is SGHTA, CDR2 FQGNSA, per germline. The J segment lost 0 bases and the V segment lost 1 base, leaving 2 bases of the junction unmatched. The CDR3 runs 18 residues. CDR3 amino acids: CASSLGLAGGSSYNEQFF. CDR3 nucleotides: TGTGCCAGCAGCTTAGGACTAGCGGGGGGGTCCTCCTACAATGAGCAGTTCTTC.

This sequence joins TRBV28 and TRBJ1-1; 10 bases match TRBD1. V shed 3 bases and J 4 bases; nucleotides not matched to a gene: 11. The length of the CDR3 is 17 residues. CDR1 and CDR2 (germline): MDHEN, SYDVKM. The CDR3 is CASSLVGDRGRVTEAFF. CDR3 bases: TGTGCCAGCAGTTTGGTTGGAGACAGGGGGCGCGTCACTGAAGCTTTCTTT.

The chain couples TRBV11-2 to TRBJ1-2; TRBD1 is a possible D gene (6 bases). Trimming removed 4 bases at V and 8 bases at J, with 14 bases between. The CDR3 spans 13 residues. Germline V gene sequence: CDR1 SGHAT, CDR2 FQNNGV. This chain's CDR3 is CASSSGQKGGYTF. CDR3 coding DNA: TGTGCCAGCAGCTCCGGACAGAAGGGGGGCTACACCTTC.

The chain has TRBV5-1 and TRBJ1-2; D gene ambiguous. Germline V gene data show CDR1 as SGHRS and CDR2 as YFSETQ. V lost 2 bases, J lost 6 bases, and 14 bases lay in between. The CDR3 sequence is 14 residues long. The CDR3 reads CASSLGPGWDGYTF. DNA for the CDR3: TGCGCCAGCAGCTTAGGGCCGGGATGGGATGGCTACACCTTC.

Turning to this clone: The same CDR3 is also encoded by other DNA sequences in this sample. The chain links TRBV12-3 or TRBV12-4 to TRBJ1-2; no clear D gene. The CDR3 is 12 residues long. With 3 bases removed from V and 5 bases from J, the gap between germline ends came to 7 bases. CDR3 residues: CASSLTGYGYTF. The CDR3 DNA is TGTGCCAGCAGTTTGACGGGTTATGGCTACACCTTC.

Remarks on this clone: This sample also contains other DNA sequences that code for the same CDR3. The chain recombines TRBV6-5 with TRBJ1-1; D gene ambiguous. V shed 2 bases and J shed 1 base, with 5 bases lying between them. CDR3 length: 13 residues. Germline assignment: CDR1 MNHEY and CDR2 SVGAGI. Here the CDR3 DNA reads TGTGCCAGCAGTTACCGGGGGAACACTGAAGCTTTCTTT. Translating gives CASSYRGNTEAFF.

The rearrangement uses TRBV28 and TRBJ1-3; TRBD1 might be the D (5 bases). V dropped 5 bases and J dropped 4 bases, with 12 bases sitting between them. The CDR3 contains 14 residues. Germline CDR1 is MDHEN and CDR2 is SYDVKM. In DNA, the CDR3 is TGTGCCAGCAGTCCCCGGGACTTAGGAAACACCATATATTTT. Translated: CASSPRDLGNTIYF.

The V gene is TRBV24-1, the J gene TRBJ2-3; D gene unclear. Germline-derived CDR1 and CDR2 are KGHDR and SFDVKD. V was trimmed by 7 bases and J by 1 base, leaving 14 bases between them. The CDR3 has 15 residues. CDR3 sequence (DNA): TGTGCCACCAGAGACACCGGTTTGGGCACAGATACGCAGTATTTT. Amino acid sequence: CATRDTGLGTDTQYF.

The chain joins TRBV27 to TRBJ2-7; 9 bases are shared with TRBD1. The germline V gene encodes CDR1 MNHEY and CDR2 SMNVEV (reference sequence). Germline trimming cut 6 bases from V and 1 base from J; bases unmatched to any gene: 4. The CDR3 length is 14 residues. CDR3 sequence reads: CASRGTGRSYEQYF. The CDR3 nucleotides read TGTGCCAGCAGGGGGACAGGGAGATCCTACGAGCAGTACTTC.

CDR3 coding DNA: TGTGCCAGCAGCCAAGAGGAGTCGATTTATGGCTACACCTTC. Translated, it gives CASSQEESIYGYTF. The chain combines TRBV3-1 (or the pseudogene TRBV3-2) with TRBJ1-2; D gene unclear. CDR3 size: 14 residues. Trimming took off 0 bases at V and 5 bases at J, with 10 bases between the two ends. Germline-derived CDR1 and CDR2 are LGHDT and YNNKEL (reference sequence).

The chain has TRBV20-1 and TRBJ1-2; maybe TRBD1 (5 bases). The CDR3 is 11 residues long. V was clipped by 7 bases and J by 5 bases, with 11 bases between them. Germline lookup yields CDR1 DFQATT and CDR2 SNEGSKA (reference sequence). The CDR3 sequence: CSVTEPYGYTF. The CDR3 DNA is TGCAGTGTGACAGAGCCTTATGGCTACACCTTC.